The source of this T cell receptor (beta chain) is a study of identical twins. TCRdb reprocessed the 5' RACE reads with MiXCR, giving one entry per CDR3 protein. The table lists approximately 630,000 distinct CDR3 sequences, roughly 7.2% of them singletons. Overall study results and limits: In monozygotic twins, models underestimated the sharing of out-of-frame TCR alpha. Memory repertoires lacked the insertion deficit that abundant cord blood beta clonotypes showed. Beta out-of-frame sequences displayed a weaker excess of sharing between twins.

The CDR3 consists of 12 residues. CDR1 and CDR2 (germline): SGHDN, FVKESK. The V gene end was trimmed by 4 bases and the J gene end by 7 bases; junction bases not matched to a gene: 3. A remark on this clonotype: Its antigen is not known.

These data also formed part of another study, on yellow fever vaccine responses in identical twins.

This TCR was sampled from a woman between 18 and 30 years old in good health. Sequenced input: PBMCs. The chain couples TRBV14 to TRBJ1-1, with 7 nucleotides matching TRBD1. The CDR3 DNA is TGTGCCAGCAGCCCCCAGGGGGGTGAAGCTTTCTTT. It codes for CASSPQGGEAFF.